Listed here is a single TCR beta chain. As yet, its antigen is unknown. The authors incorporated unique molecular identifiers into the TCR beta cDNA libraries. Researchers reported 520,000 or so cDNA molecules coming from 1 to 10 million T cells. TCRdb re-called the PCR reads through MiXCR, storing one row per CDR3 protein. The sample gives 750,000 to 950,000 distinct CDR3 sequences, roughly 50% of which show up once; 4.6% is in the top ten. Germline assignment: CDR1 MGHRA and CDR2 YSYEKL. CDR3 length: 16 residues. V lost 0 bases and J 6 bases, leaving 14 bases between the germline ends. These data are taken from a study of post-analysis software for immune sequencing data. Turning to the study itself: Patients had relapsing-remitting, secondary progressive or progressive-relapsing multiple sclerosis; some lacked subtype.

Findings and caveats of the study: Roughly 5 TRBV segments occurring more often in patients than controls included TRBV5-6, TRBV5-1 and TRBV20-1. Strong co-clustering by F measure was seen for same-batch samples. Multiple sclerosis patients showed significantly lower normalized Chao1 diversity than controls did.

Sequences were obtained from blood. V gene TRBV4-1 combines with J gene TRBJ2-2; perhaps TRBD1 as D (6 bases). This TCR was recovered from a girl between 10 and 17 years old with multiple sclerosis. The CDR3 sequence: CASSQDRGRGAGELFF. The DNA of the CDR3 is TGCGCCAGCAGCCAAGATCGGGGCAGGGGTGCCGGGGAGCTGTTTTTT.